A single sample is the source of the 23 T cell receptor beta chains below, sequenced in a study of radiation and T cells in renal cell carcinoma. Produced via immunoSEQ multiplex PCR; TCRdb's table is partial and in-frame only. The table has 60,000 or so clones, around three quarters seen once. Time point denoted: blood 4 weeks post-SBRT, at nephrectomy. Treatment of the sample: 15 Gy SBRT to primary tumor, nephrectomy 4 weeks later. This material consisted of blood, taken from a patient whose treatment included radiotherapy and nephrectomy. All receptors come from a man aged 60 to 75 with renal cell carcinoma.

The chain has TRBV7-9 and TRBJ1-4; D is unclear. V lost 6 bases to trimming and J lost 0 bases, with 11 bases between them. The CDR3 covers 15 residues. CDR1 and CDR2 from the germline V gene are SEHNR and FQNEAQ (reference sequence). Written as DNA, the CDR3 is TGTGCCAGCAGTTTGGCGGAATCAACTAATGAAAAACTGTTTTTT. It encodes CASSLAESTNEKLFF.

The chain is built from TRBV7-9 and TRBJ1-1; D ambiguous. The CDR3 runs to 12 residues. The V and J ends lost 6 bases and 1 base respectively, with 6 bases between them. Germline V gene data show CDR1 as SEHNR and CDR2 as FQNEAQ (reference sequence). The CDR3 coding sequence is TGTGCCAGCAGGGGTCAGAACACTGAAGCTTTCTTT. Protein product: CASRGQNTEAFF.

The V and J genes are TRBV25-1 and TRBJ1-4; the D is unclear. The germline gives CDR1 MGHDK, CDR2 SYGVNS. This CDR3 region has 16 residues. V was shortened by 7 bases and J by 0 bases, with 15 bases between the two germline ends. Written as DNA, the CDR3 is TGTGCCAGCACCGAAGGGTCCATCGCAACTAATGAAAAACTGTTTTTT. This encodes CASTEGSIATNEKLFF.

This clone was counted a few times. The chain carries TRBV6-4 and TRBJ1-1, with D unresolved. CDR1 is MRHNA and CDR2 is SNTAGT in the germline V gene. V was shortened by 5 bases and J by 0 bases, with 7 bases between the two germline ends. The CDR3 length is 13 residues. Written as DNA, the CDR3 is TGTGCCAGCAGTAGTAGATTGAACACTGAAGCTTTCTTT. It encodes CASSSRLNTEAFF.

V is TRBV10-2 and J is TRBJ1-2; possibly TRBD1 for D (6 bases). CDR3 length: 14 residues. Deletions cut 6 bases from V and 1 base from J, with 12 bases between. Germline V lookup: CDR1 WSHSY, CDR2 SAAADI. The CDR3 region is CASRAAGVNYGYTF. CDR3 nucleotides: TGCGCCAGCAGAGCCGCAGGGGTTAACTATGGCTACACCTTC.

The gene calls are TRBV5-1 and TRBJ2-1; TRBD2 matches at 12 bases. The V gene end was trimmed by 1 base and the J gene end by 9 bases; junction bases not matched to a gene: 11. Germline V gene data show CDR1 as SGHRS and CDR2 as YFSETQ. The CDR3 spans 17 residues. The CDR3 DNA is TGCGCCAGCAGCTTGAGGCTAGCGGGAGGGCCGGGGGGTGAGCAGTTCTTC. This gives the protein CASSLRLAGGPGGEQFF.

Here the CDR3 DNA reads TGTGCCAGCAGCCCGGGGCCCGGGGCAGATACGCAGTATTTT. This translates into CASSPGPGADTQYF. The V call is TRBV5-6, the J call TRBJ2-3; D is perhaps TRBD1 or TRBD2 (5 bases each). Germline assignment: CDR1 SGHDT and CDR2 YYEEEE. The CDR3 has 14 residues. Trimming removed 4 bases at V and 4 bases at J, with 13 bases between.

The chain has TRBV11-2 and TRBJ1-1, with D unclear. There are 13 residues in the CDR3. CDR1 SGHAT and CDR2 FQNNGV come from the germline V gene. The V and J ends lost 5 bases and 4 bases respectively, with 11 bases between them. The CDR3 region has the DNA TGTGCCAGCAGCCGGGGAGTGGGCACTGAAGCTTTCTTT. Translated, it gives CASSRGVGTEAFF.

The chain recombines TRBV19 with TRBJ2-1; TRBD2 aligns across 8 bases. V lost 5 bases to trimming and J lost 8 bases; unmatched junction nucleotides: 8. CDR1 and CDR2 from the germline V gene are LNHDA and SQIVND (reference sequence). The CDR3 runs to 14 residues. The CDR3 DNA reads as TGTGCCAGTAGTTCATCGGGGGGGCCGTATGAGCAGTTCTTC. This gives the protein CASSSSGGPYEQFF.

The chain carries TRBV6-5 and TRBJ1-1; no firm D call. Trimming removed 0 bases from V and 1 base from J, with 9 bases in between. Germline V lookup: CDR1 MNHEY, CDR2 SVGAGI. The CDR3 consists of 15 residues. CDR3 sequence: CASSYSTLKNTEAFF. The CDR3 DNA reads as TGTGCCAGCAGTTACTCCACCCTAAAGAACACTGAAGCTTTCTTT.

A few counts support this clone. The CDR3 sequence is CASSDGTVKNIQYF. The CDR3 nucleotides read TGTGCCAGCTCCGACGGGACTGTCAAAAACATTCAGTACTTC. The gene calls are TRBV6-5 and TRBJ2-4, with D tentatively TRBD2 (6 bases). Germline V lookup: CDR1 MNHEY, CDR2 SVGAGI. Trimming left V 8 bases short and J 3 bases short, with 14 bases between. This CDR3 is 14 amino acids long.

The CDR3 sequence is CASSDSGQGGNTIYF. The CDR3 DNA is TGTGCCAGCAGTGATAGCGGACAGGGAGGAAACACCATATATTTT. The V gene is TRBV2, the J gene TRBJ1-3; 8 nucleotides line up with TRBD1. The CDR3 is made up of 15 amino acids. The trim removed 3 bases at V and 4 bases at J, leaving 5 bases unmatched. The germline V gene has CDR1 SNHLY and CDR2 FYNNEI.

J is TRBJ2-3 and V is TRBV15; a possible D gene is TRBD1 (5 bases). There are 16 residues in the CDR3. Germline CDR1 is LNHNV and CDR2 is YYDKDF (reference sequence). V shed 6 bases and J shed 4 bases, with 20 bases lying between them. The CDR3 DNA follows: TGTGCCACCAGGATCCCGCAGGGATTCGGATCAGATACGCAGTATTTT. Encoded protein: CATRIPQGFGSDTQYF. Variable domain in full (rest from reference TRBV15 and TRBJ2-3): DAMVIQNPRYQVTQFGKPVTLSCSQTLNHNVMYWYQQKSSQAPKLLFHYYDKDFNNEADTPDNFQSRRPNTSFCFLDIRSPGLGDTAMYLCATRIPQGFGSDTQYFGPGTRLTVL.

The chain uses TRBV5-4 and TRBJ2-3, with TRBD2 identical over 7 bases. With V trimmed by 4 bases and J by 0 bases, 11 bases remained unmatched. This CDR3 has 17 amino acids. Germline V gene lookup returns CDR1 SGHNT and CDR2 YYREEE (reference sequence). Here the CDR3 reads CASSGGRGRPSTDTQYF. In DNA, the CDR3 is TGTGCCAGCAGCGGCGGGCGGGGGAGGCCTAGCACAGATACGCAGTATTTT.

This clone came up once. The chain recombines TRBV7-2 with TRBJ2-7, with D uncertain. V was pared by 1 base and J by 3 bases, with 7 bases between. The CDR3 is made up of 13 amino acids. CDR1 is SGHTA, CDR2 FQGNSA, per germline. CDR3 sequence: CASSLGGGYEQYV. The CDR3 coding sequence is TGTGCCAGCAGCTTAGGAGGCGGCTACGAGCAGTACGTC.

This clone was counted a single time. The chain uses TRBV7-2 and TRBJ2-7, with D perhaps given as TRBD1 or TRBD2 (5 bases each). The CDR3 runs to 13 residues. Germline V CDR1 and CDR2: SGHTA, FQGNSA. Trimming left V 3 bases short and J 6 bases short, with 12 bases between. The DNA of the CDR3 is TGTGCCAGCAGCTTGGGGGTAGACTCCGAGCAGTACTTC. Translating it yields CASSLGVDSEQYF.

The count of this clone is one. The rearrangement joins TRBV11-2 to TRBJ1-1, with a possible D match to TRBD1 (6 bases). Germline V gives CDR1 SGHAT, CDR2 FQNNGV. This CDR3 has 13 amino acids. The ends were cut back, 5 bases at V and 1 base at J, with 8 bases in the middle. For the CDR3, the DNA is TGTGCCAGCAGCAAGGGACAGAACACTGAAGCTTTCTTT. Its protein product is CASSKGQNTEAFF.

The V call is TRBV2, the J call TRBJ2-7; 10 bases map to TRBD1. CDR3 size: 15 residues. V was pared by 6 bases and J by 5 bases, with 10 bases of the junction left unmatched. Germline CDR1 SNHLY, CDR2 FYNNEI. CDR3 sequence reads: CASRDPGQGFHEQYF. The CDR3, as DNA: TGTGCCAGCAGAGACCCGGGACAGGGGTTCCACGAGCAGTACTTC.

The rearrangement uses TRBV9 and TRBJ2-3; 9 nucleotides agree with TRBD2. The germline V gene has CDR1 SGDLS and CDR2 YYNGEE. V gave up 3 bases and J gave up 5 bases; unmatched junction bases: 13. This CDR3 is 17 amino acids long. CDR3 in DNA: TGTGCCAGCAGCGAAGTTGGCGGGGGGGCCTCCGTAGATACGCAGTATTTT. This translates into CASSEVGGGASVDTQYF.

The V call is TRBV7-3, the J call TRBJ2-1; 8 positions match TRBD2. The ends lost 4 bases at V and 8 bases at J; junction bases unmatched: 7. CDR1 and CDR2 from the germline V gene are SGHTA and FQGTGA. CDR3 length equals 14 residues. The CDR3: CASSSGLVGDEQFF. Here the CDR3 DNA reads TGTGCCAGCAGCTCGGGACTAGTTGGCGATGAGCAGTTCTTC.

The chain couples TRBV11-2 to TRBJ1-2; D remains unclear. Trimming removed 4 bases from V and 0 bases from J, with 12 bases in between. This CDR3 spans 15 amino acids. Germline V gives CDR1 SGHAT, CDR2 FQNNGV. In nucleotides, the CDR3 is TGTGCCAGCAGCTCAAGGCTGCAAGCTAACTATGGCTACACCTTC. This sequence encodes CASSSRLQANYGYTF.

The V gene is TRBV30, the J gene TRBJ2-1; TRBD2 is a possible D gene (7 bases). The V end lost 2 bases, the J end lost 7 bases, and 15 bases lay between the germline ends. The CDR3 sequence is 14 residues long. Germline V gene lookup returns CDR1 GTSNPN and CDR2 SVGIG (reference sequence). The chain's CDR3 is CAWSIEGGGNEQFF. Here the CDR3 DNA reads TGTGCCTGGAGTATAGAGGGGGGAGGGAATGAGCAGTTCTTC.

The chain carries TRBV30 and TRBJ1-2, with 8 bases aligning to TRBD1. CDR1 is GTSNPN, CDR2 SVGIG, per germline (reference sequence). V shed 1 base and J 6 bases; nucleotides not matched to a gene: 10. CDR3 length equals 15 residues. CDR3 nucleotide sequence: TGTGCCTGGAGTGCTGGACAGGGCTTCTATGATGGCTACACCTTC. Protein: CAWSAGQGFYDGYTF.